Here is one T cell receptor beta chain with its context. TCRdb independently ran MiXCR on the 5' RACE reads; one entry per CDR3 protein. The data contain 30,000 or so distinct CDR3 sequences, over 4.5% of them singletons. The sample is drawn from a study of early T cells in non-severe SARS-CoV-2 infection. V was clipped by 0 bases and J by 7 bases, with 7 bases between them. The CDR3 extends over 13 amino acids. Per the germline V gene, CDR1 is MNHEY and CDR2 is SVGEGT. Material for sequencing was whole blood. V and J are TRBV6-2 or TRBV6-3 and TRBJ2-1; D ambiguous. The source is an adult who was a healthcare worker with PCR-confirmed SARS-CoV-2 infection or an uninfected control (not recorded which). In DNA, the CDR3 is TGTGCCAGCAGTTACTCGGAGTTAAATGAGCAGTTCTTC. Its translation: CASSYSELNEQFF.